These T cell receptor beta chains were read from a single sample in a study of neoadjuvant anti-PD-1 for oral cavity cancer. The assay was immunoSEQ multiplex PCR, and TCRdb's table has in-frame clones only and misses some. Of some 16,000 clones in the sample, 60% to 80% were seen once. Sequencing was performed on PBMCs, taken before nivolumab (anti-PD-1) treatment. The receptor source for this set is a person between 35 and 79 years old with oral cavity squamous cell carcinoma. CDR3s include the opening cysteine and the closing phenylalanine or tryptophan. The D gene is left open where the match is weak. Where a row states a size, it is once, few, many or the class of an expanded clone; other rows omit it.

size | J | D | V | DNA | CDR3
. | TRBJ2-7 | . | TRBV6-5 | TGTGCCAACCGAGCGGGGGACAGGGTCGTCGGCGAGCAGTACTTC | CANRAGDRVVGEQYF
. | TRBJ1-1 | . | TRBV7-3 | TGTGCCAGCAGCCCTGCGGGGGGAGAAGCTTTCTTT | CASSPAGGEAFF
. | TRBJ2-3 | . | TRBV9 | TGTGCCAGCAGCGTAGGCGGGAGCACAGATACGCAGTATTTT | CASSVGGSTDTQYF
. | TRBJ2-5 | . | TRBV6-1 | TGTGCCAGCAGCTTCGCAGGGGCAGAGACCCAGTACTTC | CASSFAGAETQYF
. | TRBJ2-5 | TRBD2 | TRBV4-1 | TGCGCCAGCAGCCACGCCCAACTAGCGGGAGGGAGGGAGACCCAGTACTTC | CASSHAQLAGGRETQYF
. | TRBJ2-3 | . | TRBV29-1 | TGCAGCGTTGGACAGGGACTTTCTAGCACAGATACGCAGTATTTT | CSVGQGLSSTDTQYF
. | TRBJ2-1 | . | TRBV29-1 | TGCAGCGTTGTCCCCCTAAGGGTCGCGGGATCCTACAATGAGCAGTTCTTC | CSVVPLRVAGSYNEQFF
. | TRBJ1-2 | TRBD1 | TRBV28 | TGTGCCAGCAGCCCTCTTGCCCCGGGACAGATGGAAAGTGGCTACACCTTC | CASSPLAPGQMESGYTF
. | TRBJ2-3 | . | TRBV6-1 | TGTGCCAGCAGTGAAAGATGGGATACGCAGTATTTT | CASSERWDTQYF
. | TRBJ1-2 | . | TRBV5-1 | TGCGCCAGCAGCTTGGCGGCAGGGACCTCATATGGCTACACCTTC | CASSLAAGTSYGYTF
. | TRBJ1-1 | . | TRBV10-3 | TGTGCCATCAGTGAGAGGGGTGGTACTGAAGCTTTCTTT | CAISERGGTEAFF
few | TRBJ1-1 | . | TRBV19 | TGTGCCAGTAGTGGCCCGGGACCGAACACTGAAGCTTTCTTT | CASSGPGPNTEAFF
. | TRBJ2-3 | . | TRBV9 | TGTGCCAGCAGCGTAGGGGTGACTAGAAATACAGATACGCAGTATTTT | CASSVGVTRNTDTQYF
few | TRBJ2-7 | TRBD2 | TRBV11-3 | TGTGCCAGCAGCTTAGGTGGAGCGGGGTACGAGCAGTACTTC | CASSLGGAGYEQYF
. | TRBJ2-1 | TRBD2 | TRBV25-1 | TGTGCCAAAGGACTAGCGGGATCCTACAATGAGCAGTTCTTC | CAKGLAGSYNEQFF
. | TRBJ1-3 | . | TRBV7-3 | TGTGCCAGCAGCTCCCCCCCTGGAAACACCATATATTTT | CASSSPPGNTIYF
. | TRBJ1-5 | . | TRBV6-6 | TGTGCCAGCAGTTACTCTAATGGGCCCCAGCATTTT | CASSYSNGPQHF
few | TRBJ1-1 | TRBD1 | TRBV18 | TGTGCCAGCTCACCACAGGGGGCCTTGCTGAACACTGAAGCTTTCTTT | CASSPQGALLNTEAFF
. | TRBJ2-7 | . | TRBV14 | TGTGCCAGCAGCCTTCGTCCGGACCTAACGCTACGTCCCTACGAGCAGTACTTC | CASSLRPDLTLRPYEQYF
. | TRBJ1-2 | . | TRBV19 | TGTGCCAGTAGCCTCCGACCGGGGGATGGCTACACCTTC | CASSLRPGDGYTF
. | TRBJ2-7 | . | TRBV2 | TGTGCCAGCAGGGCAGCCGAACCCTACGAGCAGTACTTC | CASRAAEPYEQYF
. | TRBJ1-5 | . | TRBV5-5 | TGTGCCAGCAGCTCCGTCTGGGATCAGCCCCAGCATTTT | CASSSVWDQPQHF
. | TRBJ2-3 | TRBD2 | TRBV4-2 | TGTGCCAGCAAGCGGGAGCAGAGCACAGATACGCAGTATTTT | CASKREQSTDTQYF
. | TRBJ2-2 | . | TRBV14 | TGTGCCAGCAGCCAAGGAGGGGCCGGGGAGCTGTTTTTT | CASSQGGAGELFF
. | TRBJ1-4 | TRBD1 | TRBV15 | TGTGCCACCAGCAGAGATCTGGAGGGGGCTGAAAAACTGTTTTTT | CATSRDLEGAEKLFF
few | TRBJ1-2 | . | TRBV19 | TGTGCCAGTAGTATTGAAGGACAGACCTATGGCTACACCTTC | CASSIEGQTYGYTF
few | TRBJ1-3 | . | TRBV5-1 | TGCGCCAGCAGCTTGGAAACAGGGACTGGAAACACCATATATTTT | CASSLETGTGNTIYF
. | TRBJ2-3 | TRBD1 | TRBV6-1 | TGTGCCAGCAGGGACAGGGGTACAGATACGCAGTATTTT | CASRDRGTDTQYF
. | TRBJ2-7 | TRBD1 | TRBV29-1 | TGCAGCGTTGACCTTCCGGGACAGGCCGCTCGGCAGTACTTC | CSVDLPGQAARQYF
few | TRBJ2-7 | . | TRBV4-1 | TGCGCCAGCAGCCAAGATAGCGGTCTAAGCTCCTACGAGCAGTACTTC | CASSQDSGLSSYEQYF
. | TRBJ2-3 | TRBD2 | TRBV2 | TGTGCCAGCAGACCCAGCGGGGTGAGCACAGATACGCAGTATTTT | CASRPSGVSTDTQYF
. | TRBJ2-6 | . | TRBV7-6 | TGTGCCAGCAGCTTAGAAGCATTTTCTGCCTCTGGGGCCAACGTCCTGACTTTC | CASSLEAFSASGANVLTF
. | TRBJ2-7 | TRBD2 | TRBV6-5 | TGTGCCAGCAGTTACGGTCCAAGCGGGGTGAAATACGAGCAGTACTTC | CASSYGPSGVKYEQYF
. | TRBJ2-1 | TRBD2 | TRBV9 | TGTGCCAGCAGCGTAGAAGGACTAGACTATGAGCAGTTCTTC | CASSVEGLDYEQFF
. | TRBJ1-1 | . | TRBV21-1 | TGTGCCAGCCACGACAGGGCCGGCTCCACTGAAGCTTTCTTT | CASHDRAGSTEAFF
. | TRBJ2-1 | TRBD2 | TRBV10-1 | TGCGCCAGCAGCGCTAGCGGGGACTCCGGTGAGCAGTTCTTC | CASSASGDSGEQFF
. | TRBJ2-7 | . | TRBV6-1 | TGTGCCAGCAGTGACACCTCGGGACCAGCCGGCGAGCAGTACTTC | CASSDTSGPAGEQYF
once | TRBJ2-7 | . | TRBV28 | TGTGCCAGCAGTTTAGAGCGGGACAGGTCCTACGAGCAGTACTTC | CASSLERDRSYEQYF
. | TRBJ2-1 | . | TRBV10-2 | TGCGCCAGCAGTGAGTCGTTAGCGGTCAACTACAATGAGCAGTTCTTC | CASSESLAVNYNEQFF
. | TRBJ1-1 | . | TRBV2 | TGTGCCAGCAGTGTTCAGCGGAACACTGAAGCTTTCTTT | CASSVQRNTEAFF
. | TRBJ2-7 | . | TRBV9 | TGTGCCAGCAGCAAAAGTGACAGTTCTTTACTCTACGAGCAGTACTTC | CASSKSDSSLLYEQYF
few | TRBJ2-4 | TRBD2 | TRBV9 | TGTGCCAGCAGCGTAGCCTCGGGACTAGCGGGTGGAGACAAAAACATTCAGTACTTC | CASSVASGLAGGDKNIQYF